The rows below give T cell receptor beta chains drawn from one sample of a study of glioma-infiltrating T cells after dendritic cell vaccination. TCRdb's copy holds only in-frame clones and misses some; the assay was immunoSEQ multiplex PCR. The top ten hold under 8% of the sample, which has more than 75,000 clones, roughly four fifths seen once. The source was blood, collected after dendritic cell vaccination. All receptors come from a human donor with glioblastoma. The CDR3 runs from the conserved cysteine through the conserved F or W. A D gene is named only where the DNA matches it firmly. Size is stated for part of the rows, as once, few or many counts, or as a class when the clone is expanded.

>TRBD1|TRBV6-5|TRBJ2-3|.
CASSYQGTGEGDTQYF
TGTGCCAGCAGTTACCAGGGGACAGGGGAAGGAGATACGCAGTATTTT
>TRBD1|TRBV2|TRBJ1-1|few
CASSLDRDNTEAFF
TGTGCCAGCAGCCTCGACAGGGACAACACTGAAGCTTTCTTT
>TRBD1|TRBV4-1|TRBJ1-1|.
CASSQRAGSGTGGYTEAFF
TGCGCCAGCAGCCAAAGGGCCGGATCCGGGACAGGGGGCTACACTGAAGCTTTCTTT
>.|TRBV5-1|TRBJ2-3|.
CASSLGGQSDTQYF
TGCGCCAGCAGCCTCGGGGGGCAGTCAGATACGCAGTATTTT
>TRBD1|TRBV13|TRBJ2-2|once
CASSPRQGTGELFF
TGTGCCAGCAGCCCCCGACAGGGGACCGGGGAGCTGTTTTTT
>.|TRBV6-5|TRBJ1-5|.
CASSAGIQWPQHF
TGTGCCAGCAGTGCGGGGATTCAGTGGCCCCAGCATTTT
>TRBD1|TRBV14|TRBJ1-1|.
CASSEAWDSAEAFF
TGTGCCAGCAGCGAAGCCTGGGACAGCGCTGAAGCTTTCTTT
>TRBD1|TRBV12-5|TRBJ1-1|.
CASGWGQAETEAFF
TGTGCTAGTGGTTGGGGACAGGCAGAAACTGAAGCTTTCTTT
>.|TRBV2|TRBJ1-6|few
CASSELASYNSPLHF
TGTGCCAGCAGTGAACTGGCCTCCTATAATTCACCCCTCCACTTT
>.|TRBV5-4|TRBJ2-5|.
CASSLGYQETQYF
TGTGCCAGCAGCTTGGGATATCAGGAGACCCAGTACTTC
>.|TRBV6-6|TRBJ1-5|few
CASSYSGGIGQPQHF
TGTGCCAGCAGTTACTCGGGAGGAATCGGTCAGCCCCAGCATTTT
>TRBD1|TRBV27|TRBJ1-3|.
CASSPRTGRDSGNTIYF
TGTGCCAGCAGCCCCAGGACAGGCCGAGACTCTGGAAACACCATATATTTT
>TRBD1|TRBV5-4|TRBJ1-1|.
CASSPAGQGGTEAFF
TGTGCCAGCAGCCCGGCGGGACAGGGTGGCACTGAAGCTTTCTTT
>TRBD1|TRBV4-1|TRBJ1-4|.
CASSQDRGTGNEKLFF
TGCGCCAGCAGCCAAGATCGGGGGACAGGGAATGAAAAACTGTTTTTT
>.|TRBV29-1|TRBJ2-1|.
CSVARANEQFF
TGCAGCGTTGCCAGGGCTAATGAGCAGTTCTTC
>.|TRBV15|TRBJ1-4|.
CATSRDWGGSNEKLFF
TGTGCCACCAGCAGAGATTGGGGAGGGAGTAATGAAAAACTGTTTTTT
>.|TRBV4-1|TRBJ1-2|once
CASSQGDFYGYTF
TGCGCCAGCAGCCAAGGGGACTTCTATGGCTACACCTTC
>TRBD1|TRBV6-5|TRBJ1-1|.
CASSSRDRGNTEAFF
TGTGCCAGCAGTTCGCGGGACAGGGGGAACACTGAAGCTTTCTTT
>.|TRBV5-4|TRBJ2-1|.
CASRQISTGFEQFF
TGTGCCAGCCGTCAAATCAGTACAGGGTTTGAGCAGTTCTTC
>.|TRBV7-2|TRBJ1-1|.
CASSFVGADTEAFF
TGTGCCAGCAGCTTCGTGGGTGCGGACACTGAAGCTTTCTTT
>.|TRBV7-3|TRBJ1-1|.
CASSSGGGTEAFF
TGTGCCAGCAGCTCTGGCGGCGGAACTGAAGCTTTCTTT
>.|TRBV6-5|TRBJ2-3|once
CASSSSNSPYTDTQYF
TGTGCCAGCAGTTCAAGTAATAGCCCTTACACAGATACGCAGTATTTT
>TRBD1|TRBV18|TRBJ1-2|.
CASSPFDRANGYTF
TGTGCCAGCTCACCTTTTGACAGGGCAAATGGCTACACCTTC
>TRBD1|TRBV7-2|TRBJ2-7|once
CASSSPGQGGPYEQYF
TGTGCCAGCAGCTCTCCGGGACAGGGAGGCCCCTACGAGCAGTACTTC
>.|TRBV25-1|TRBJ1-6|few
CASMNRDSPLHF
TGTGCCAGCATGAACAGGGATTCACCCCTCCACTTT
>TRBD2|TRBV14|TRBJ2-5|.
CASSQEYSGGETQYF
TGTGCCAGCAGCCAAGAATACAGCGGGGGAGAGACCCAGTACTTC
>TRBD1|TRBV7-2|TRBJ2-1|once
CASSLQGDNGEQFF
TGTGCCAGCAGCTTACAGGGGGATAACGGTGAGCAGTTCTTC
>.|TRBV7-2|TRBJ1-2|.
CASSPQGRDGYTF
TGTGCCAGCAGCCCACAGGGAAGGGATGGCTACACCTTC
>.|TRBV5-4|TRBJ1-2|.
CASKNQGLLYGHTF
TGTGCCAGCAAGAATCAGGGGCTTCTCTATGGCCACACCTTC
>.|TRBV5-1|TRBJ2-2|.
CASSLDQGRGTGELFF
TGCGCCAGCAGCTTAGACCAGGGGAGGGGGACCGGGGAGCTGTTTTTT
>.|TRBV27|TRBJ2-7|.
CASSWQGLPYEQYF
TGTGCCAGCAGTTGGCAGGGTCTTCCCTACGAGCAGTACTTC
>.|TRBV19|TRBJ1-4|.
CASSESQGGNEKLFF
TGTGCCAGTAGTGAAAGCCAGGGAGGAAATGAAAAACTGTTTTTT
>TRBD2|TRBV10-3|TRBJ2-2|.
CAIKPGLENTGELFF
TGTGCCATCAAACCGGGACTAGAAAACACCGGGGAGCTGTTTTTT
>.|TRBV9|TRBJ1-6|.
CASSVDGQGSVSPLHF
TGTGCCAGCAGCGTAGACGGGCAGGGGAGTGTTTCACCCCTCCACTTT
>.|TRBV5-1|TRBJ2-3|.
CASSSLRQTDTQYF
TGCGCCAGCAGCTCTCTGCGGCAGACAGATACGCAGTATTTT
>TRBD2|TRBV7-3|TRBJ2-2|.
CASSFSRGANTGELFF
TGTGCCAGCAGCTTTTCGCGGGGGGCTAACACCGGGGAGCTGTTTTTT
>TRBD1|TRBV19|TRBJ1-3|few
CASSPGTETTGNTIYF
TGTGCCAGTAGTCCAGGGACAGAGACCACTGGAAACACCATATATTTT
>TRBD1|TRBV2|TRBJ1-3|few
CASTIDRAGSNTIYF
TGTGCCAGCACCATAGACAGGGCGGGTAGCAACACCATATATTTT
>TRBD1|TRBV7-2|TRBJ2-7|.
CASSQAGQGSYEQYF
TGTGCCAGCAGCCAAGCGGGACAGGGGTCCTACGAGCAGTACTTC
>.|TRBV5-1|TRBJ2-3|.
CASSFSLTTDTQYF
TGCGCCAGCAGCTTTAGCCTCACCACAGATACGCAGTATTTT
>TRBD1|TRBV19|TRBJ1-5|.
CASSKTGKGNQPQHF
TGTGCCAGTAGTAAGACAGGGAAGGGCAATCAGCCCCAGCATTTT
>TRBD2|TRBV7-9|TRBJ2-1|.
CASSSPLAGRHEQFF
TGTGCCAGCAGCTCCCCTCTAGCGGGGCGGCATGAGCAGTTCTTC
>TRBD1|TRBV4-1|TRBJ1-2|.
CASSQAGQGQGYGYTF
TGCGCCAGCAGCCAAGCCGGACAGGGGCAAGGCTATGGCTACACCTTC
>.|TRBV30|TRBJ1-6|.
CAWSPYPLSPLHF
TGTGCCTGGAGTCCCTATCCTTTGTCACCCCTCCACTTT
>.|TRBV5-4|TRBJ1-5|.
CASSFEGNQPQHF
TGTGCCAGCAGCTTTGAGGGCAATCAGCCCCAGCATTTT
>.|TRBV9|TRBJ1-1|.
CASSVSFGRPLGTEAFF
TGTGCCAGCAGCGTATCATTTGGTCGGCCCCTAGGTACTGAAGCTTTCTTT